One sample yielded the 8 T cell receptor beta chains listed below, sequenced in a study of tumor-infiltrating lymphocytes in primary liver carcinoma. The input was 450 to 500 ng total RNA; TCR beta cDNA was made from it with a constant-region primer. Modified slightly, ARM-PCR produced TCR beta libraries over three nested multiplex PCR rounds. Forward primers for TRBV1-TRBV30 and a C-beta reverse primer served the first two PCR rounds, at around 9 cycles each. TCRdb itself ran the multiplex PCR reads through MiXCR, one entry per CDR3 protein. This table has 330,000 or so distinct CDR3 sequences, about 65% appearing once. In addition to blood RNA drawn from unsorted whole blood, germline DNA was extracted. Sequenced input: peripheral blood. Every receptor here comes from a man aged 35-49 years with primary liver carcinoma and hepatitis B virus infection.

The count of this clonotype is one. The junction departs from germline at one end; a sequencing error may be responsible. The rearrangement joins TRBV12-3 or TRBV12-4 to TRBJ2-7; 9 positions agree with TRBD1. This CDR3 spans 14 amino acids. CDR3 residues: CASKRGTGTHEQYF. Here the CDR3 DNA reads TGTGCCAGTAAGCGAGGGACAGGGACCCACGAGCAGTACTTT.

The chain combines TRBV11-2 with TRBJ2-1; weak D call: TRBD2 (5 bases). Germline-derived CDR1 and CDR2 are SGHAT and FQNNGV. Trimming pared 4 bases from V and 8 bases from J, leaving 15 bases between. This CDR3 contains 14 residues. Written as DNA, the CDR3 is TGTGCCAGCAGCTCACAACTAGAAAGGGATGAGCAGTTCTTC. Translation: CASSSQLERDEQFF.

Comment on this clonotype: Germline and junction disagree at one end, which may indicate a read error. The chain is built from TRBV5-5 and TRBJ2-7; unclear D gene. Germline loops: CDR1 SGHKS, CDR2 YYEKEE (reference sequence). This CDR3 is 13 amino acids long. The CDR3 protein is CARSFSRRDEQYF. The CDR3, as DNA: TGTGCCAGAAGCTTCTCCAGGCGCGACGAGCAGTACTTC.

The count of this clonotype is one. This rearrangement joins TRBV11-3 to TRBJ2-3, with TRBD2 as a possible D gene (5 bases). Germline V gene data show CDR1 as SGHNT and CDR2 as YENEEA. Trimming removed 3 bases at V and 8 bases at J, with 18 bases between. The CDR3 is 15 residues long. The CDR3 reads CASSFGTRSAGTQYF. CDR3 sequence (DNA): TGTGCCAGCAGCTTCGGTACTAGGAGCGCAGGTACGCAGTATTTT.

The chain links TRBV7-8 to TRBJ2-7; the D gene could be TRBD1 or TRBD2 (6 bases each). There are 18 residues in the CDR3. V lost 1 base and J lost 0, with 19 bases in between. Germline-derived CDR1 and CDR2 are SGHVS and FQNEAQ. The DNA for the CDR3 is TGTGCCAGCAGCTTAGAGGGGGGAGCGGCGTTGAGCTCCTACGAGCAGTACTTC. Its protein is CASSLEGGAALSSYEQYF.

This clonotype was detected only a few times. V and J are TRBV6-5 and TRBJ2-1; TRBD2 matches at 9 bases. The CDR3 consists of 18 residues. Germline V gives CDR1 MNHEY, CDR2 SVGAGI. After removal of 0 bases from V and 4 bases from J, the junction contained 10 bases not matched to a gene. The chain's CDR3 is CASSYSGGLANSYNEQFF. Written as DNA, the CDR3 is TGTGCCAGCAGTTACTCGGGCGGACTAGCGAACTCATACAATGAGCAGTTCTTC.

This clonotype appeared once. This could be a read error, since a much larger clone is one nucleotide away. The CDR3 nucleotides read TGCAGCGTTATTTTCGTATCGGGATACAATGAGCAGTTCTTC. Residues: CSVIFVSGYNEQFF. The V call is TRBV29-1, the J call TRBJ2-1; possible D gene TRBD2, 5 bases. V was pared by 5 bases and J by 4 bases, with 15 bases between. The V gene's germline CDR1 is SQVTM and CDR2 ANQGSEA. The CDR3 runs to 14 residues.

The chain links TRBV6-2 or TRBV6-3 to TRBJ1-5; unclear D gene. Trimming removed 5 bases at V and 2 bases at J, with 7 bases between. The CDR3 extends over 13 amino acids. Germline CDR1 reads MNHEY; CDR2 reads SVGEGT. The CDR3 sequence: CASSPYCNQPQHF. For the CDR3, the DNA is TGTGCCAGCAGTCCTTATTGCAATCAGCCCCAGCATTTT.